This entry concerns a single TCR beta chain. Its antigen has not been determined. Base qualities are missing; no much larger clone stands one base away. TCR libraries were generated with the immunoSEQ multiplex PCR assay, using TCR-beta and/or TCR-alpha/delta assays for each sample. The amplified TCR libraries were sequenced on the Illumina high-throughput platform. In the original analysis: Clustering and dimensionality reduction relied on pairwise TCRdist distances among GMM-specific receptors from T cells that were either sorted ex vivo or expanded in vitro. Each clinical repertoire was scored by mean NN-distance, the average TCRdist to the nearest 10% of tetramer-positive reference sequences. GEM TCR motif frequency was calculated as the fraction of unique TCRs that matched known GEM sequences by V/J usage and CDR3 length. Linear discriminant analysis with leave-one-out cross-validation, implemented in scikit-learn, was used to classify active tuberculosis. TCRdb mirrors the immuneACCESS table, restricted to in-frame sequences. Some clones are absent from its copies; in checked studies, under half trace to an unresolved V gene, and the reason for the others is unknown. Clone size and the V and J calls come from that table; the DNA yielded D and trimming. This sample holds some 23,000 clones; just over 90% were observed only once. The ten largest clones add up to roughly 15% of the sample.

Spanning cysteine to phenylalanine, the CDR3 consists of 15 amino acids. Of the read, only the CDR3 DNA is kept; its 45 bases are in frame from base 1. V and J lose 4 bases and 2 bases, and a span of 14 bases separates them. CDR1 and CDR2 (SGHRS, YFSETQ) derive from the germline V gene. The sample comes from a study of T cells in tuberculosis (dated by TCRdb to the late 2010s). Regarding the complete study: In the study, CD1B tetramers and high-throughput TCR immunosequencing were combined to characterize T cells specific for the mycobacterial lipid antigen glucose monomycolate (GMM). In a South African clinical cohort, IGRA-negative adolescents, IGRA-positive adolescents with latent tuberculosis and adults with active tuberculosis were compared, with nine to ten people in each group.

General study outcomes and caveats: Active tuberculosis TCR-alpha repertoires showed smaller mean NN-distances to GMM-specific TCRs than IGRA-negative controls, suggesting clonal expansion of these TCRs. An accuracy of roughly 90% (AUROC around 0.9) was reached by a classifier using the diverse GMM-specific repertoire, compared with 70% accuracy when GEM motif frequencies were used. Clinical samples were selected based on the availability of cryopreserved specimens, with adults included as active tuberculosis cases and adolescents included as controls. The smaller NN-distances in active tuberculosis patients were driven in part by shorter CDR3-alpha lengths, while the difference seen for TCR-beta was not statistically significant.

At study entry, a tuberculin skin test and the QuantiFERON-TB GOLD In-Tube IGRA were used to screen adolescents for latent tuberculosis infection. Immunosequencing was performed on unsorted cryopreserved PBMC, with some 100,000 T cells per clinical donor covered on average. Eleven high schools in the Worcester region of the Western Cape, South Africa, served as enrollment sites for adolescents aged 12 to 18 years. Ten M. tuberculosis-infected adolescents and around ten uninfected adolescents were selected, with the two groups matched for age and sex. PBMC from adolescents were isolated by density centrifugation from freshly drawn heparinized blood and then cryopreserved.

This chain is built from TRBV5-1 and TRBJ2-3; matching of 7 bases hints at TRBD2 as the D gene. The sample taken for sequencing was PBMCs. The source is a donor under 30 with latent tuberculosis or without tuberculosis infection. Some clones in this sample may be carry-over from other donors' samples. The CDR3 loop reads CASSPTGGLTDTQYF. The bases read TGCGCCAGCAGCCCAACGGGGGGCCTCACAGATACGCAGTATTTT.